Shown below are 8 T cell receptor beta chains from a single sample sequenced in a study of CD8 T cells in Susac syndrome. RNA in amounts of roughly 0.45 to 1 ug was reverse transcribed with random hexamers. One entry per CDR3 protein results from TCRdb running MiXCR on the immunoSEQ multiplex PCR reads. There are hundreds of thousands of distinct CDR3 sequences in the sample; roughly 85% occur only once, and approximately 0.12% lies in the top ten. Sequencing was done on a sample of CD8+ T cells from PBMCs. These receptors all stem from a human donor with multiple sclerosis.

V usage is TRBV7-9 and J usage is TRBJ2-7; D not resolved. CDR1 is SEHNR, CDR2 FQNEAQ, per germline (reference sequence). CDR3 length equals 11 residues. Trimming pared 8 bases from V and 2 bases from J, leaving 7 bases between. CDR3 nucleotide sequence: TGTGCCAGCGGACCCCCCTACGAGCAGTACTTC. Translated: CASGPPYEQYF.

CDR3: CASSSGPYMPDTQYF. DNA for the CDR3: TGTGCCAGCAGCTCGGGACCCTACATGCCAGATACGCAGTATTTT. The chain employs TRBV7-2 and TRBJ2-3; either TRBD1 or TRBD2 may supply D (5 bases each). In germline, CDR1 is SGHTA, CDR2 FQGNSA. The CDR3 loop spans 15 amino acids. Trimming pared 4 bases from V and 4 bases from J, leaving 15 bases between.

The chain combines TRBV4-1 with TRBJ2-3; 10 bases map to TRBD1. With V trimmed by 3 bases and J by 6 bases, 6 bases remained unmatched. CDR3 length: 15 amino acids. The germline V gene has CDR1 MGHRA and CDR2 YSYEKL. CDR3 protein: CASSQAGTGVDTQYF. The DNA of the CDR3 is TGCGCCAGCAGCCAGGCCGGGACAGGGGTTGATACGCAGTATTTT.

The rearrangement joins TRBV7-8 to TRBJ1-1; 10 bases are shared with TRBD1. This CDR3 spans 15 amino acids. Per the germline V gene, CDR1 is SGHVS and CDR2 is FQNEAQ. V was clipped by 5 bases and J by 4 bases; unmatched bases: 7. CDR3 DNA sequence: TGTGCCAGCAGCCCTGGGACAGGGGACGCCACTGAAGCTTTCTTT. This sequence encodes CASSPGTGDATEAFF.

The chain has TRBV4-1 and TRBJ2-2, with a tentative D call TRBD2 (6 bases). This CDR3 is built from 16 residues. Germline values: CDR1 MGHRA, CDR2 YSYEKL. Trimming cost V 0 bases and J 5 bases, with 13 bases left between them. CDR3 nucleotide sequence: TGCGCCAGCAGCCAAGAAGGCGGGAAGGGTACCGGGGAGCTGTTTTTT. This translates into CASSQEGGKGTGELFF.

The rearrangement joins TRBV4-1 to TRBJ2-7; D may be TRBD1 (5 bases). V was shortened by 1 base and J by 1 base, with 8 bases between the two germline ends. CDR3 length equals 14 residues. Germline V gives CDR1 MGHRA, CDR2 YSYEKL. CDR3 protein: CASSQGKGSYEQYF. CDR3 nucleotides: TGCGCCAGCAGCCAAGGGAAGGGGTCCTACGAGCAGTACTTC.

This clonotype has just a few counts. The chain couples TRBV19 to TRBJ1-2; TRBD1 matches at 7 bases. V lost 8 bases to trimming and J lost 7 bases; unmatched junction nucleotides: 7. This CDR3 comprises 12 residues. Germline CDR1 LNHDA, CDR2 SQIVND (reference sequence). This CDR3 reads CASSGTGVGYTF. Written as DNA, the CDR3 is TGTGCCAGTTCTGGAACAGGGGTTGGCTACACCTTC. The whole variable domain, filled in from reference TRBV19 and TRBJ1-2, reads DGGITQSPKYLFRKEGQNVTLSCEQNLNHDAMYWYRQDPGQGLRLIYYSQIVNDFQKGDIAEGYSVSREKKESFPLTVTSAQKNPTAFYLCASSGTGVGYTFGSGTRLTVV.

The rearrangement links TRBV3-1 to TRBJ1-1; D is perhaps TRBD1 (6 bases). Germline V gene sequence: CDR1 LGHDT, CDR2 YNNKEL (reference sequence). The CDR3 extends over 16 amino acids. The V end was cut by 4 bases, the J end by 5 bases, with 20 bases between. The CDR3 is CASSPARSGDGTEAFF. CDR3 sequence (DNA): TGTGCCAGCAGCCCCGCCCGGTCAGGGGATGGGACTGAAGCTTTCTTT.